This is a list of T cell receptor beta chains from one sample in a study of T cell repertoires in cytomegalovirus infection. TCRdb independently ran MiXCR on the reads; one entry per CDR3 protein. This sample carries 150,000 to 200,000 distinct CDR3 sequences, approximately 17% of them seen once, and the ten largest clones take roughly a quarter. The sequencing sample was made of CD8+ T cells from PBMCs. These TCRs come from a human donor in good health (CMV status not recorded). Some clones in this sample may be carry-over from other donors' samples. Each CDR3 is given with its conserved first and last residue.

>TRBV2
CASSVGGRLGGGNQPQHF
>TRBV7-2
CASSPTGRGVLYTQYF
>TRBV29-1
CSVEEETAEQYF
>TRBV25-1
CASMWGDTGELFF
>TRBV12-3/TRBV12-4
CASSYGLKETQYF
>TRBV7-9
CASSLEGRPQHF
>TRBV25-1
CASIGTMSEKLFF
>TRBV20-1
CSARDREGLTLYEQYF
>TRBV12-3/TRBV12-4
CASSPGQFLEAFF
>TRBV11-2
CASSLGSGVGAFF
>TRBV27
CASSLASTGRDYTF
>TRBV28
CASSSRRGANYGYTF
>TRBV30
CAWSVARGLYNEQFF
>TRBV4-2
CASSQESSGQLYNEQFF
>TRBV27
CASMLGKNTEAFF
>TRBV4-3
CASSQEPRTSVKNIQYF
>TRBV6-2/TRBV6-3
CASSYSDGRYGYTF
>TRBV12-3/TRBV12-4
CASSLARGADYGYTF
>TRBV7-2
CASSFPRDRTTNEQYF
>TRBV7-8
CASSDRDRANEQFF
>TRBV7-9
CASSLEGQGAYGNQPQHF
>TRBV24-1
CATSDRGRDEQFF
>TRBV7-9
CASSPQWGLYEQYF
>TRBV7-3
CASSPHALTDEAFF
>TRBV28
CASRIQGYSNQPQHF
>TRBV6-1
CASRGGYDNEQFF